This T cell receptor (beta chain) emerged from a study of blood T cell repertoires in COVID-19. The CDR3 has 15 amino acids. In germline, CDR1 is LGHDT, CDR2 YNNKEL (reference sequence). V shed 0 bases and J shed 4 bases, with 10 bases lying between them. Method: immunoSEQ multiplex PCR; TCRdb's copy keeps in-frame clones and lacks some. In the table there are about 240,000 clones, approximately 87% of which are singletons. This clonotype was sampled from a man between 60 and 70 years old with acute or convalescent COVID-19. This chain connects TRBV3-1 (or the pseudogene TRBV3-2) to TRBJ1-5; D is undetermined. The sample was peripheral blood. The CDR3 nucleotides are TGTGCCAGCAGCCAAGATACTAGGGAAAATCAGCCCCAGCATTTT. Its translation is CASSQDTRENQPQHF.